This T cell receptor beta chain is from a study of shared clonotypes between healthy human individuals (dated by TCRdb to 2019 to 2021). Turning to the overall study: A couple of women and a few men aged 18 to 49 years were included in the cohort. For each donor, three plates each were used for CD4 naive and CD4 memory, two plates were used for CD8 naive, and one plate was used for CD8 memory. To estimate repertoire size and how much clonotypes are shared between individuals, the study performed deep sequencing of blood TCR repertoires from 4 to 6 healthy adults. Different laboratories and diverse techniques were used to prepare libraries and sequence TCR repertoires, to increase sequencing depth and limit assay-specific biases. Leukapheresis yielded between about 0.85 and 10 billion PBMCs per donor.

Using the deep immunoSEQ assay, TCR CDR3 regions were amplified from genomic DNA by multiplex PCR. For each cell subset, the extracted genomic DNA was distributed evenly across all wells of several immunoSEQ 96-well plates, and each plate served as one replicate. For sorted subsets, roughly 200 ng of genomic DNA, equivalent to 25,000 to 35,000 T cell genomes, went into each replicate PCR. Purified libraries were quantified with a Qubit 3.0 fluorometer, sized on a Bioanalyzer 2100, and re-quantified with the KAPA Library Quantification kit. Each immunoSEQ 96-well plate was sequenced on its own single-read 150-cycle Illumina NextSeq 550 flow cell. In the authors' own workflow: Because only junctional sequences without quality scores were contained in the immunoSEQ output, filtering matching that applied to full-length reads could not be performed. Sequences were annotated with PyIR, a Python wrapper for IgBLAST v1.9, using IMGT germline references to assign V/J genes and CDR3. Any read was removed if the V/J assignment was weak (E-value above 1e-6), the CDR3 was missing, or the read contained stop codons, out-of-frame junctions, or ambiguous translated residues. V3J clonotypes were defined by identical inferred V gene, J gene, and CDR3 amino acid sequence. To compute the percentage overlap between repertoires, the number of shared unique clonotypes was divided by the size of the smaller repertoire. RTK rarefaction, the Chao1 estimator, and Recon v2.1 estimates of unobserved clonotypes were used to assess repertoire richness. For all TCRbeta clonotypes obtained by the gDNA method from a few donors, generation probabilities were computed with OLGA. What TCRdb holds here is the immuneACCESS table cut down to in-frame rearrangements. Part of the clones is not present; checked against another copy, under half of the missing clones reflect an unresolved V gene, and the others are unexplained. V, J and clone size were drawn from that table, and D and trimming were deduced from the DNA. This sample has more than 2,000,000 clones in its table, and approximately 94% of those were observed once. The ten largest clones take up 0.11% to 0.15% of the sample.

A few counts support this clone. No cognate antigen has been identified for it. Base qualities were left out, and no much larger clone turns up one base away. This same CDR3 is encoded by further DNA sequences in the sample. Inclusive of the bounding cysteine and phenylalanine, the CDR3 is 14 residues long. Just the 42-base CDR3 DNA is kept, in frame starting at base 1. Here V drops 5 bases and J drops 9 bases, and the junction holds 7 bases not matched to any gene. Sequences MNHEY (CDR1) and SVGAGI (CDR2) are obtained from the germline V gene. The research as a whole found: The genetic and exposure-history diversity represented was limited by the small number of donors. Compared with non-shared clonotypes, clonotypes shared by all four sorted-subset donors had higher generation probabilities. When several donors were compared, the shared fraction of clonotypes was about 5.2% for naive CD4, roughly 3.4% for naive CD8, 2% to 2.5% for memory CD4, and less than 0.5% for memory CD8. Naive subsets generally had larger estimated clonotype richness than memory subsets. Sampling was restricted to blood, and TCR repertoires in tissues likely differ from the TCR repertoires found in blood. Rarefaction of sorted-subset datasets indicated incomplete sequencing despite the large sequencing depth. Based on pairwise subsampling, the degree of clonotype sharing among donors was expected to be affected by sequencing depth.

The donors were healthy, HIV-negative adults who had no recently reported acute infections or vaccinations. Only Caucasian adults living in Nashville, Tennessee, USA were represented among the donors. CD4+ T cells were enriched through magnetic negative selection, after which naive cells were positively selected on CD45RA and the remaining negative fraction served as the memory subset. Blood was obtained by leukapheresis, after which PBMCs were separated by Ficoll-Histopaque density gradient centrifugation and cryopreserved in liquid nitrogen vapor phase. Purity and quantity of every magnetically sorted T cell population were checked by analytical flow cytometry. Genomic DNA was isolated from each sorted fraction and quantified by UV absorbance on a Nanodrop 2000c.

Sample: naive CD4+ T cells sorted from blood. The intended sense of this specimen's cell subset or site label: CD45RA+ positively selected. This TCR came from a young man in good health. The sequence links TRBV6-5 to TRBJ1-6; 7 central nucleotides agree with TRBD1. The CDR3 loop reads CASSRTGERSPLHF. The DNA reads as follows: TGTGCCAGCAGTCGTACAGGGGAGCGTTCACCCCTCCACTTT.